This T cell receptor beta chain was obtained from a study of cytomegalovirus exposure and HLA in healthy donors. The PCR ran on 60 Vbeta and 13 Jbeta primers. The assay was immunoSEQ multiplex PCR, and TCRdb's table has in-frame clones only and misses some. The sample yields about 150,000 clones, roughly 80% seen once. Germline trimming cut 6 bases from V and 4 bases from J; bases unmatched to any gene: 6. Germline V lookup: CDR1 SNHLY, CDR2 FYNNEI. The CDR3 is 15 amino acids. The chain recombines TRBV2 with TRBJ1-4; 9 bases match TRBD1. The TCR sequence derives from a woman in her 40s in good health and CMV-seronegative. The sample consisted of PBMCs. The CDR3 here is CASRGTGLNNEKLFF. The CDR3 coding sequence is TGTGCCAGCAGGGGGACAGGGCTTAATAATGAAAAACTGTTTTTT.